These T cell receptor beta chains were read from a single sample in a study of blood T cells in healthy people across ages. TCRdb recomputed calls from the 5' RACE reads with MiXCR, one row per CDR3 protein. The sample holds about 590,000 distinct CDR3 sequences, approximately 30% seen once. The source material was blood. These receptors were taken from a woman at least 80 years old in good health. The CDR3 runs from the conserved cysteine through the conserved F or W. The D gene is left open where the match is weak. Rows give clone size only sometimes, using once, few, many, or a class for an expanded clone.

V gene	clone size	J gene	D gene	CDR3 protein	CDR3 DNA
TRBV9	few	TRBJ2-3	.	CASSSAGVSSTDTQYF	TGTGCCAGCAGTTCCGCTGGCGTTTCTAGCACAGATACGCAGTATTTT
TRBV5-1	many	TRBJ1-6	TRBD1	CASSLGPGGESPLHF	TGCGCCAGCAGCTTGGGGCCAGGGGGCGAATCACCCCTCCACTTT
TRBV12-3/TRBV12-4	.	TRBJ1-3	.	CASSPNGGNAIYF	TGTGCCAGCAGTCCAAACGGGGGAAACGCCATATATTTT
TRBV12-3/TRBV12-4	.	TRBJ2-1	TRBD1	CASSLSGTGSLYEQFF	TGTGCCAGCAGTTTAAGTGGGACAGGCTCTCTCTATGAGCAGTTCTTC
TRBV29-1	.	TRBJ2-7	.	CSVELALRGGEQYF	TGCAGCGTTGAACTGGCCCTCCGCGGCGGCGAGCAGTACTTC
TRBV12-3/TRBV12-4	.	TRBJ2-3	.	CASTKRDSLTDTQYF	TGTGCCAGCACCAAGCGGGACAGTCTCACAGATACGCAGTATTTT
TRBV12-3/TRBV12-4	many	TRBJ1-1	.	CASSFRQNLGTEAFF	TGTGCCAGCAGTTTCCGACAGAACCTTGGCACTGAAGCTTTCTTT
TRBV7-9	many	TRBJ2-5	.	CASSFGGNQETQYF	TGTGCCAGCAGCTTTGGAGGGAACCAAGAGACCCAGTACTTC
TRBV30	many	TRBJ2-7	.	CAWSDLYEQYF	TGTGCCTGGAGTGACCTCTACGAGCAGTACTTC
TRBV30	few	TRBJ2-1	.	CAWSVRVTYNEQFF	TGTGCCTGGAGTGTACGAGTAACCTACAATGAGCAGTTCTTC
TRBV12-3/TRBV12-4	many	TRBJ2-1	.	CASSLAGPESVLEQFF	TGTGCCAGCAGTTTAGCCGGACCGGAAAGTGTGCTTGAGCAGTTCTTC
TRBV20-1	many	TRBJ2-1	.	CSAEPGRTGDEQFF	TGCAGTGCTGAGCCGGGACGGACGGGCGATGAGCAGTTCTTC
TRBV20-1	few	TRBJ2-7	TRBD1	CSASQGAIYEQYF	TGCAGTGCTAGCCAGGGGGCTATTTACGAGCAGTACTTC
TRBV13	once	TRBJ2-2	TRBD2	CASSVRAASGGARTGGLFF	TGTGCCAGCAGCGTTCGGGCGGCTAGCGGGGGGGCTCGGACCGGGGGGCTGTTTTTT
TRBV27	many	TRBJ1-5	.	CASSFYGTGQPQHF	TGTGCCAGCAGTTTTTATGGGACCGGTCAGCCCCAGCATTTT
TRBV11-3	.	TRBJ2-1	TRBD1	CASSLASGTGPYNEQFF	TGTGCCAGCAGCTTAGCCTCCGGGACAGGTCCCTACAATGAGCAGTTCTTC
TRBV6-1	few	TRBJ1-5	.	CASSQAGASNQPQHF	TGTGCCAGCAGTCAGGCAGGGGCCAGCAATCAGCCCCAGCATTTT
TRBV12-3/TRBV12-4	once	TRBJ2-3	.	CASSLSGDTEYF	TGTGCCAGCAGTTTAAGCGGAGATACGGAGTATTTT
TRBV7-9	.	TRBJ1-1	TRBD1	CASSLTGTGWYTEAFF	TGTGCCAGCAGCTTAACCGGGACAGGGTGGTACACTGAAGCTTTCTTT
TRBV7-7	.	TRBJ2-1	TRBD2	CASSLGTSYEQFF	TGTGCTAGCAGCCTAGGGACTAGCTATGAGCAGTTCTTC
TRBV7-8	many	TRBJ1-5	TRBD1	CASSILTGNNQPQHF	TGTGCCAGCAGCATACTGACAGGGAATAATCAGCCCCAGCATTTT
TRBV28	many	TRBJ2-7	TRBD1	CASSLTGTGYSYEQYF	TGTGCCAGCAGCCTGACCGGGACAGGTTACTCCTACGAGCAGTACTTC
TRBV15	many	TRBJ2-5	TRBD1	CATSRSGTEETQYF	TGTGCCACCAGCAGGTCCGGGACAGAAGAGACCCAGTACTTC
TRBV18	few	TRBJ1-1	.	CASSPTTGEAFF	TGTGCCAGCTCACCCACAACAGGGGAAGCTTTCTTT
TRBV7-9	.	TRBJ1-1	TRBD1	CASSLVQGDTEAFF	TGTGCCAGCAGCTTAGTACAGGGGGACACTGAAGCTTTCTTT
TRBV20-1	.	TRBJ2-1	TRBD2	CSARPGLAGQYNEQFF	TGCAGTGCTAGGCCGGGACTAGCGGGACAGTACAATGAGCAGTTCTTC
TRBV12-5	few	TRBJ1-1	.	CASGLSGISKTARGDTEAFF	TGTGCTAGTGGTTTGTCTGGTATAAGTAAGACGGCGCGGGGGGACACTGAAGCTTTCTTT
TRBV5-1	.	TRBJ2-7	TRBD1	CASSLAGGNYEQYF	TGCGCCAGCAGCTTAGCAGGGGGCAACTACGAGCAGTACTTC
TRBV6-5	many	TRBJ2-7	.	CASSRVVDSSYEQYF	TGTGCCAGCAGTCGAGTCGTAGACAGTTCTTACGAGCAGTACTTC
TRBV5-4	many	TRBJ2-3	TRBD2	CASSRGTSVTDTQYF	TGTGCCAGCAGTCGTGGGACTAGCGTCACAGATACGCAGTATTTT
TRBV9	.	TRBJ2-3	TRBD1	CASSVWTGGDTQYF	TGTGCCAGCAGCGTTTGGACAGGGGGAGATACGCAGTATTTT
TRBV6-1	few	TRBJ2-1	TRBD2	CASRGRGDSYNGQFF	TGTGCCAGCAGAGGACGGGGGGACTCCTACAATGGGCAGTTCTTC
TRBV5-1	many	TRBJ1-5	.	CASSLTGMGNQPQHF	TGCGCCAGCAGCTTGACCGGGATGGGGAATCAGCCCCAGCATTTT
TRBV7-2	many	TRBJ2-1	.	CASGSGEQFF	TGTGCCAGCGGGTCTGGTGAGCAGTTCTTC